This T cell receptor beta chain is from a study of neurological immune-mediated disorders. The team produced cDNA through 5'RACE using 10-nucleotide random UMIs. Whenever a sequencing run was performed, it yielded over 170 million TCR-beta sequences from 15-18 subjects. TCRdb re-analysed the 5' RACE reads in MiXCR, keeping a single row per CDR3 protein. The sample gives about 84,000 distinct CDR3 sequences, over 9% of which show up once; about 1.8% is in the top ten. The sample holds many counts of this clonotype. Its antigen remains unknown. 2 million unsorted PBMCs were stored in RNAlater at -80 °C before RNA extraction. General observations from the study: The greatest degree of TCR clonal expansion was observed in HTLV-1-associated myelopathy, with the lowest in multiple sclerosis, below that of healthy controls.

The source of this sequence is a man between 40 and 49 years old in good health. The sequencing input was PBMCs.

The CDR3 DNA reads as TGTGCCAGCTCACCACCGAACCCAGCTGCTGGTCGGAGAAATTACGGTGAGCAGTACTTC. Translation gives CASSPPNPAAGRRNYGEQYF. The J gene is TRBJ2-7, the V gene TRBV18; no definite D call. Per germline, CDR1 KGHSH and CDR2 LQKENI. Trimming stripped 0 bases from V and 7 bases from J, with 31 bases between. The CDR3 runs to 20 residues.